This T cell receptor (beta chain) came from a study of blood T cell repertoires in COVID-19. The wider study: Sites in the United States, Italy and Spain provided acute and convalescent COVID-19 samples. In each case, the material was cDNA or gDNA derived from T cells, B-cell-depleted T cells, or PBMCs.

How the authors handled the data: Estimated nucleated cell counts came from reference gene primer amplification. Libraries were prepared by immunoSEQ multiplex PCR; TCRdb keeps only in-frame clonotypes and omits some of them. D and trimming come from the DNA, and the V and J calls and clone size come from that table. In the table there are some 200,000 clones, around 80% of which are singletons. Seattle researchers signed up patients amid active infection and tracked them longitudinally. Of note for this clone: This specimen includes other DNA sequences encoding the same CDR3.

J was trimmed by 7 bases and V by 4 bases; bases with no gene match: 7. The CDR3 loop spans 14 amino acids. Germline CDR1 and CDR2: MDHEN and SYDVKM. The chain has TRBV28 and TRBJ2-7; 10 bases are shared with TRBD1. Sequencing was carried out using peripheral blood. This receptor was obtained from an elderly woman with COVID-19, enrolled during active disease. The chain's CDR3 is CASSSPGQGREQYF. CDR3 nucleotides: TGTGCCAGCAGTTCCCCGGGACAGGGGCGTGAGCAGTACTTC.